The 4 T cell receptor beta chains below were found in one sample sequenced in a study of cytomegalovirus exposure and HLA in healthy donors. Amplification used 60 Vbeta primers and 13 Jbeta primers. The table came from immunoSEQ multiplex PCR; TCRdb's copy has only in-frame clones and leaves some out. This sample contains approximately 110,000 clones. Sequenced input: PBMCs. The receptor set was obtained from a man aged 25 to 40 in good health and CMV-seronegative.

V gene TRBV11-2 combines with J gene TRBJ1-3; D unclear. This CDR3 is 14 amino acids long. Germline V gives CDR1 SGHAT, CDR2 FQNNGV. V was trimmed by 5 bases and J by 4 bases, leaving 12 bases between them. The CDR3, as DNA: TGTGCCAGCAGCCTTGACCTCGGGGGAAACACCATATATTTT. Translated, it gives CASSLDLGGNTIYF.

This chain uses TRBV11-2 with TRBJ2-7; 8 bases are shared with TRBD2. The V segment lost 4 bases and the J segment 0 bases; nucleotides outside the gene matches: 5. In germline, CDR1 is SGHAT, CDR2 FQNNGV. The CDR3 has 15 amino acids. In DNA, the CDR3 is TGTGCCAGCAGCTATAGCGGGGCCTACTCCTACGAGCAGTACTTC. Amino acid sequence: CASSYSGAYSYEQYF.

V is TRBV12-5 and J is TRBJ1-1, with a tentative D call TRBD1 (6 bases). Trimming removed 6 bases from V and 2 bases from J, with 10 bases in between. The CDR3 extends over 13 amino acids. Germline CDR1 reads LGHNT; CDR2 reads FRNRAP. This CDR3 is CASGAQGNTEAFF. The CDR3 DNA reads TGTGCTAGTGGAGCACAGGGTAACACTGAAGCTTTCTTT. The whole variable domain, filled in from reference TRBV12-5 and TRBJ1-1, reads DARVTQTPRHKVTEMGQEVTMRCQPILGHNTVFWYRQTMMQGLELLAYFRNRAPLDDSGMPKDRFSAEMPDATLATLKIQPSEPRDSAVYFCASGAQGNTEAFFGQGTRLTVV.

The chain has TRBV14 and TRBJ2-3, with a weak D call TRBD1 (5 bases). Trimming pared 1 base from V and 14 bases from J, leaving 25 bases between. CDR3 length: 16 amino acids. Looked up from germline, CDR1 is SGHDN and CDR2 is FVKESK. The CDR3 coding sequence is TGTGCCAGCAGCCAAGGCCAGGGCAGTTGGTCGCCGTATCCGTATTTT. Its translation is CASSQGQGSWSPYPYF.